This T cell receptor (beta chain) originates from a study of T cell repertoires in cytomegalovirus infection. Study overall: CMV infection and matching HLA type were both indicated by public TCR beta signatures.

This clonotype occurred a few times. What it binds is not known. The germline CDR1 and CDR2 sequences are SEHNR and FQNEAQ (reference sequence). The J segment lost 0 bases and the V segment lost 5 bases, leaving 13 bases of the junction unmatched. CDR3 size: 17 residues. Overall study results and limits: Clonotypes of TCR beta that were HLA-C-restricted and CMV-specific dominated the ex vivo response. Carriage of CMV together with the relevant HLA was identifiable through cumulative public TCR beta family frequency.

TCRdb passed the reads through MiXCR, listing each CDR3 protein once. The sample yields 170,000 or so distinct CDR3 sequences, about a sixth seen once. V gene TRBV7-9 combines with J gene TRBJ2-7; the match to TRBD1 covers 7 bases. The TCR sequence derives from a human donor in good health (CMV status not recorded). Some clones in this sample may be carry-over from other donors' samples. The sample taken for sequencing was CD8+ T cells from PBMCs. In DNA form, the CDR3 reads TGTGCCAGCAGCACCCAGACGGGACAGTCACTCTCCTACGAGCAGTACTTC. It translates to CASSTQTGQSLSYEQYF.